Below are 21 T cell receptor beta chains sequenced from a single sample in a study of T cells in Graves' hyperthyroidism and ophthalmopathy. Using RNA transcripts as the source, TCR beta CDR3 regions were amplified. First-round RT-PCR of the TCR CDR3 relied on the HTBI primer set. MiXCR, run by TCRdb on the multiplex PCR reads, gives a single entry per CDR3 protein. Of roughly 500,000 distinct CDR3 sequences in the sample, under 25% were seen once. The sample taken for sequencing was blood. The receptors derive from a woman in her seventies with Graves' ophthalmopathy.

This clonotype was recorded many times. The chain is built from TRBV6-1 and TRBJ2-5; 7 bases line up with TRBD2. CDR3 length equals 11 residues. The J segment lost 5 bases and the V segment lost 7 bases, leaving 1 base of the junction unmatched. Germline V gives CDR1 MNHNS, CDR2 SASEGT. CDR3 in DNA: TGTGCCAGCATGCGGGGGGAGACCCAGTACTTC. It codes for CASMRGETQYF.

This rearrangement joins TRBV7-3 to TRBJ2-3; D may match TRBD1 or TRBD2 (5 bases each). This CDR3 region has 12 residues. V shed 1 base and J shed 8 bases, with 7 bases lying between them. CDR1 and CDR2 from the germline V gene are SGHTA and FQGTGA. CDR3: CASSLRGSTQYF. CDR3 DNA sequence: TGTGCCAGCAGCTTAAGGGGGAGTACGCAGTATTTT.

This clonotype is a singleton in its sample. V is TRBV5-1 and J is TRBJ2-2, with D possibly matching TRBD2 (5 bases). The CDR3 runs to 16 residues. V was pared by 0 bases and J by 1 base, with 10 bases between. Germline V lookup: CDR1 SGHRS, CDR2 YFSETQ. CDR3 sequence (DNA): TGCGCCAGCAGCTTGGAGCTAGCAGAGAACACCGGGGAGCTGTTTTTT. Residues: CASSLELAENTGELFF.

The V call is TRBV5-1, the J call TRBJ1-2, with 7 bases aligning to TRBD1. CDR3 length equals 15 residues. Trimming at V came to 4 bases and at J to 4 bases, leaving 10 bases not matched to a gene. Germline CDR1 reads SGHRS; CDR2 reads YFSETQ. The CDR3 DNA sequence: TGCGCCAGCAGCCCATCTACGACAGGGAGCTATGGCTACACCTTC. The encoded protein is CASSPSTTGSYGYTF.

This clonotype has at least ten counts. The rearrangement joins TRBV11-2 to TRBJ1-2; 8 positions agree with TRBD1. After removal of 5 bases from V and 8 bases from J, the junction contained 10 bases not matched to a gene. The CDR3 length is 14 residues. Germline CDR1 is SGHAT and CDR2 is FQNNGV. The CDR3 here is CASSLRTGMGGYTF. CDR3 nucleotide sequence: TGTGCCAGCAGCCTTCGGACAGGGATGGGCGGCTACACCTTC.

V gene TRBV3-1 combines with J gene TRBJ2-7; TRBD1 matches at 10 bases. Trimming cost V 3 bases and J 0 bases; bases outside gene matches: 2. Germline V gene lookup returns CDR1 LGHDT and CDR2 YNNKEL (reference sequence). There are 15 residues in the CDR3. This CDR3 is CASSQGQGSSYEQYF. In nucleotides, the CDR3 is TGTGCCAGCAGCCAGGGACAGGGGAGCTCCTACGAGCAGTACTTC.

In DNA, the CDR3 is TGTGCCAGTAGTATTTTTCCGACTAGCGGGAATCTGAGGTTCAATGAGCAGTTCTTC. This gives the protein CASSIFPTSGNLRFNEQFF. V is TRBV19 and J is TRBJ2-1, with 11 positions matching TRBD2. Germline-derived CDR1 and CDR2 are LNHDA and SQIVND (reference sequence). J lost 6 bases, V lost 3 bases, and 16 bases had no gene match. This CDR3 region has 19 residues. Based on the CDR3 plus reference TRBV19 and TRBJ2-1, the full variable domain is DGGITQSPKYLFRKEGQNVTLSCEQNLNHDAMYWYRQDPGQGLRLIYYSQIVNDFQKGDIAEGYSVSREKKESFPLTVTSAQKNPTAFYLCASSIFPTSGNLRFNEQFFGPGTRLTVL.

V and J are TRBV29-1 and TRBJ1-1; the D gene is possibly TRBD1 (6 bases). The CDR3 extends over 13 amino acids. Germline CDR1 is SQVTM and CDR2 is ANQGSEA. V lost 6 bases to trimming and J lost 0 bases, with 11 bases between them. In nucleotides, the CDR3 is TGCAGCGTAACGGACAGTTTGAACACTGAAGCTTTCTTT. Translated, it gives CSVTDSLNTEAFF. The full variable domain, completed using reference TRBV29-1 and TRBJ1-1, is SAVISQKPSRDICQRGTSLTIQCQVDSQVTMMFWYRQQPGQSLTLIATANQGSEATYESGFVIDKFPISRPNLTFSTLTVSNMSPEDSSIYLCSVTDSLNTEAFFGQGTRLTVV.

V gene TRBV3-1 combines with J gene TRBJ2-3; 11 bases fit TRBD1. The V gene's germline CDR1 is LGHDT and CDR2 YNNKEL (reference sequence). This CDR3 region has 13 residues. Trimming removed 7 bases from V and 4 bases from J; junction bases left unmatched: 1. CDR3 amino acids: CASMGQGADTQYF. The CDR3 nucleotides are TGTGCCAGCATGGGACAGGGGGCAGATACGCAGTATTTT.

This chain uses TRBV5-1 with TRBJ2-5, with TRBD2 matching 7 bases. The CDR3 sequence is 15 residues long. With V trimmed by 0 bases and J by 4 bases, 6 bases remained unmatched. Germline CDR1 is SGHRS and CDR2 is YFSETQ. CDR3 loop: CASSLVGEGRETQYF. The CDR3 DNA sequence: TGCGCCAGCAGCTTGGTGGGGGAGGGCCGAGAGACCCAGTACTTC.

There are a few counts of this clonotype. The chain joins TRBV11-2 to TRBJ2-5; TRBD2 agrees at 7 bases. V dropped 3 bases and J dropped 4; count of bases not matched to a gene: 8. CDR1 and CDR2 (germline): SGHAT, FQNNGV. This CDR3 is 15 amino acids long. The CDR3 loop reads CASSFFLGGGETQYF. The CDR3 DNA is TGTGCCAGCAGCTTTTTCCTAGGCGGGGGAGAGACCCAGTACTTC. Filled out from reference TRBV11-2 and TRBJ2-5, the complete variable domain reads EAGVAQSPRYKIIEKRQSVAFWCNPISGHATLYWYQQILGQGPKLLIQFQNNGVVDDSQLPKDRFSAERLKGVDSTLKIQPAKLEDSAVYLCASSFFLGGGETQYFGPGTRLLVL.

This clonotype was seen repeatedly, ten times or more. The chain joins TRBV2 to TRBJ1-5; D is perhaps TRBD1 (5 bases). The V end was cut by 7 bases, the J end by 3 bases, with 13 bases between. Germline V gene lookup returns CDR1 SNHLY and CDR2 FYNNEI. There are 14 residues in the CDR3. Written as DNA, the CDR3 is TGTGCCAGCACCGCAGGGACCCCCAATCAGCCCCAGCATTTT. Translating it yields CASTAGTPNQPQHF.

This rearrangement joins TRBV5-1 to TRBJ2-2; 7 bases align to TRBD2. After removal of 4 bases from V and 8 bases from J, the junction contained 11 bases not matched to a gene. This CDR3 is 15 amino acids long. Germline lookup yields CDR1 SGHRS and CDR2 YFSETQ. The CDR3 spells CASSTAGEALGELFF. The CDR3 bases are TGCGCCAGCAGCACGGCGGGAGAAGCTTTGGGGGAGCTGTTTTTT.

This clonotype was picked up many times. This rearrangement joins TRBV2 to TRBJ2-7; 13 bases are a match to TRBD2. J was trimmed by 6 bases and V by 4 bases; bases with no gene match: 6. Germline values: CDR1 SNHLY, CDR2 FYNNEI. The CDR3 has 15 amino acids. This chain's CDR3 is CASSGLLAGGGEQYF. For the CDR3, the DNA is TGTGCCAGCAGTGGACTACTAGCGGGAGGGGGCGAGCAGTACTTC.

The V call is TRBV5-1, the J call TRBJ1-1; D ambiguous. Trimming stripped 4 bases from V and 1 base from J, with 11 bases between. The CDR3 totals 14 residues. The germline V gene encodes CDR1 SGHRS and CDR2 YFSETQ. The CDR3 here is CASSKSRSNTEAFF. The CDR3 region has the DNA TGCGCCAGCAGCAAGAGCAGATCGAACACTGAAGCTTTCTTT.

This clonotype was counted ten times or more. The chain has TRBV30 and TRBJ1-2; D unclear. The CDR3 consists of 13 residues. Between the trimmed V and J ends, which lost 3 bases and 5 bases, there was a span of 13 bases. Germline CDR1 is GTSNPN and CDR2 is SVGIG (reference sequence). CDR3 residues: CAWSVSFLYGYTF. In DNA, the CDR3 is TGTGCCTGGAGCGTGAGTTTCTTATATGGCTACACCTTC.

V usage is TRBV5-1 and J usage is TRBJ2-5, with D possibly being TRBD1 (6 bases). The germline CDR1 and CDR2 sequences are SGHRS and YFSETQ. Deletions cut 4 bases from V and 10 bases from J, with 11 bases between. The CDR3 spans 11 residues. CDR3 sequence (DNA): TGCGCCAGCAGCAACCCGGGACACCAGTACTTC. It encodes CASSNPGHQYF.

To note about this clonotype: One base away lies a much larger clone, so this may be a sequencing read error. This rearrangement joins TRBV10-3 to TRBJ2-5, with D uncertain. Germline CDR1 ENHRY, CDR2 SYGVKD. This CDR3 comprises 12 residues. The CDR3 DNA sequence: TGTGCCACCAGTGACTTCCAAGAGACCCAGTACTTC. Encoded protein: CATSDFQETQYF.

This clonotype was counted only a few times. This chain joins TRBV11-2 and TRBJ2-3, with 9 bases fitting TRBD1. This CDR3 is built from 16 residues. Germline values: CDR1 SGHAT, CDR2 FQNNGV. J was trimmed by 1 base and V by 1 base; bases with no gene match: 3. CDR3 loop: CASSLGWTGGTDTQYF. The CDR3 DNA reads TGTGCCAGCAGCTTAGGTTGGACAGGGGGCACAGATACGCAGTATTTT.

The chain employs TRBV13 and TRBJ1-1, with 8 bases aligning to TRBD1. The germline V gene encodes CDR1 PRHDT and CDR2 FYEKMQ (reference sequence). V lost 4 bases, J lost 5 bases, and 6 bases stayed unmatched. This CDR3 is built from 14 residues. CDR3 bases: TGTGCCAGCAGCTCCCTTGACAGGGGAACTGAAGCTTTCTTT. Translation: CASSSLDRGTEAFF.

This clonotype occurred many times. The gene calls are TRBV20-1 and TRBJ2-7; D remains ambiguous. Germline CDR1 reads DFQATT; CDR2 reads SNEGSKA (reference sequence). V lost 1 base to trimming and J lost 0 bases, with 7 bases between them. The CDR3 contains 13 residues. The CDR3 DNA is TGCAGTGCTAGAGCTCCCTCCTCCTACGAGCAGTACTTC. It encodes CSARAPSSYEQYF.